Only a few counts were recorded for the clone carrying this T cell receptor (beta chain). Its antigen is undetermined. This sample was taken from a study of cytotoxic CD8 clonotypes in ibrutinib-treated CLL. The table came from immunoSEQ multiplex PCR; TCRdb's copy has only in-frame clones and leaves some out. Among fewer than 400,000 clones, over 55% were seen once, and the ten largest hold 5% to 6.5%. Study-wide results and caveats: Baseline clonality was higher than in age-matched healthy donors and moved in step with circulating CD8+ T-cell counts. Progressing patients had sampling times that differed from those of sustained-remission patients.

The source was PBMCs, collected after 36 months of ibrutinib treatment. This receptor was identified in a human donor with chronic lymphocytic leukemia.

The CDR3 coding sequence is TGCAGTGCCAGGGCAGGGGGAGGCTACACCTTC. Protein: CSARAGGGYTF. This chain links TRBV20-1 with TRBJ1-2; 7 bases line up with TRBD1. Germline V gene sequence: CDR1 DFQATT, CDR2 SNEGSKA (reference sequence). This CDR3 is 11 amino acids long. Trimming at V came to 6 bases and at J to 8 bases, leaving 6 bases not matched to a gene.